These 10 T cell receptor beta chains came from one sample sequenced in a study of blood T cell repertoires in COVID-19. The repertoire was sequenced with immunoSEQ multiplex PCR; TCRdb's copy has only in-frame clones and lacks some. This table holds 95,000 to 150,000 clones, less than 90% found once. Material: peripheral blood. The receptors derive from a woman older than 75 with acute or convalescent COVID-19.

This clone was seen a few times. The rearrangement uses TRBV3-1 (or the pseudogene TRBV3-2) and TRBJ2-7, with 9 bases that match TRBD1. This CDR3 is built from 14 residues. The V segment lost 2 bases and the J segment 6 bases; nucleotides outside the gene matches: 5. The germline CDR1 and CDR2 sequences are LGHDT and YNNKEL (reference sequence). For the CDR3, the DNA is TGTGCCAGCAGCCAATGGACAGGGGAGGGCGAGCAGTACTTC. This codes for CASSQWTGEGEQYF.

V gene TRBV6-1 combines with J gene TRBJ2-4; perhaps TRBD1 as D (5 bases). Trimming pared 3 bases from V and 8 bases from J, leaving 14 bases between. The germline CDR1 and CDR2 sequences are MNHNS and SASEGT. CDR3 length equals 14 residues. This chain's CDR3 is CASSDGRPRDIQYF. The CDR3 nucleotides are TGTGCCAGCAGTGACGGACGGCCCAGGGACATTCAGTACTTC.

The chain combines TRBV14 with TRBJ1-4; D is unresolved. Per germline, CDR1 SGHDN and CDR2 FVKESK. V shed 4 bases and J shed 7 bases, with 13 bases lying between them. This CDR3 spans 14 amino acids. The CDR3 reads CASSLQRGGEKLFF. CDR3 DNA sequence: TGTGCCAGCAGCCTGCAGAGAGGAGGTGAAAAACTGTTTTTT.

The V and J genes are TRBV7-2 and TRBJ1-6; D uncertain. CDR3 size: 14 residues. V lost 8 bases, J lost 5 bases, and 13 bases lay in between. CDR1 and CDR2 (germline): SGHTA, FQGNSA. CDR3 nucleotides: TGTGCCAGCGGCGGGAGTACCCATAATTCACCCCTCCACTTT. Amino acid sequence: CASGGSTHNSPLHF.

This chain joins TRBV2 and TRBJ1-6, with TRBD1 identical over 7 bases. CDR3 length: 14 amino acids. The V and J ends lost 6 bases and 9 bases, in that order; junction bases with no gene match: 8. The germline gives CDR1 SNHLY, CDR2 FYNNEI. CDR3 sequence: CASRPPGQPSPLHF. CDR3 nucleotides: TGTGCCAGCAGACCCCCGGGACAGCCTTCACCCCTCCACTTT.

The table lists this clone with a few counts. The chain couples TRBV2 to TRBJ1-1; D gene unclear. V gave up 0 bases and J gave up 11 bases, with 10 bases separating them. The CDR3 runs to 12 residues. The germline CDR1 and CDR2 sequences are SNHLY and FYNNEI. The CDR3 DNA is TGTGCCAGCAGTGAAGCGCTTTCGAGGGCTTTCTTT. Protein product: CASSEALSRAFF.

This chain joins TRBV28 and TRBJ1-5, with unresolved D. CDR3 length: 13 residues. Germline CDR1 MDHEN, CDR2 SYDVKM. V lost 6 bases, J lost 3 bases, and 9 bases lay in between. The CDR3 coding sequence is TGTGCCAGCAGGCCGGGATTCAATCAGCCCCAGCATTTT. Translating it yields CASRPGFNQPQHF.

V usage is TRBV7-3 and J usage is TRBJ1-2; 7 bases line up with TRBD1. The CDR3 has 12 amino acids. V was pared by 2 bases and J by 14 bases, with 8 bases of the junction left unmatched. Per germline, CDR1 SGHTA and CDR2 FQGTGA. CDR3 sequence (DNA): TGTGCCAGCAGCTTAGGGTCAGGGGGAACAACCTTC. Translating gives CASSLGSGGTTF.

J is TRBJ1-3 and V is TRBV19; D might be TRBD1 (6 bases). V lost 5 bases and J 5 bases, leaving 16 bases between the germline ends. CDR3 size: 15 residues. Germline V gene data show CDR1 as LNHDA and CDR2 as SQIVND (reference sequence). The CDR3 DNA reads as TGTGCCAGTAGTCTTCCAACCGGGACACGAAACACCATATATTTT. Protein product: CASSLPTGTRNTIYF.

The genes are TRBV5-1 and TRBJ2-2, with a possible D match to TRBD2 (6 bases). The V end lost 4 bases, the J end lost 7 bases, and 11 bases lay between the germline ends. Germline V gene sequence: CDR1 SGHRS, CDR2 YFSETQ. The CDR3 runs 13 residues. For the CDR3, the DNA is TGCGCCAGCAGCACGGACGGGGGCGGGGAGCTGTTTTTT. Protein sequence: CASSTDGGGELFF.